This TCR beta chain was sequenced in a study of blood T cell repertoires in COVID-19. About the study: COVID-19 samples, acute and convalescent, were from the United States, Italy and Spain.

The V segment lost 4 bases and the J segment 4 bases; nucleotides outside the gene matches: 6. The CDR3 length is 16 residues. From germline, CDR1 is SGHNT and CDR2 YYREEE (reference sequence). Methods used by the authors: Cell counts per sample came from amplifying reference gene primers. Data came from immunoSEQ multiplex PCR; TCRdb stores just in-frame clones and leaves some out. The V and J calls and clone size are taken from that table; D and trimming were inferred from the DNA. The sample yields roughly 300,000 clones, about 93% seen once. What was sequenced was peripheral blood. The TCR comes from a woman aged 25 to 39 with COVID-19, enrolled during active disease. V and J are TRBV5-4 and TRBJ2-5; 14 bases match TRBD2. CDR3 sequence reads: CASSGPGTSGRETQYF. Written as DNA, the CDR3 is TGTGCCAGCAGCGGGCCGGGGACTAGCGGGAGAGAGACCCAGTACTTC. Full variable domain (rest looked up from reference TRBV5-4 and TRBJ2-5): ETGVTQSPTHLIKTRGQQVTLRCSSQSGHNTVSWYQQALGQGPQFIFQYYREEENGRGNFPPRFSGLQFPNYSSELNVNALELDDSALYLCASSGPGTSGRETQYFGPGTRLLVL.